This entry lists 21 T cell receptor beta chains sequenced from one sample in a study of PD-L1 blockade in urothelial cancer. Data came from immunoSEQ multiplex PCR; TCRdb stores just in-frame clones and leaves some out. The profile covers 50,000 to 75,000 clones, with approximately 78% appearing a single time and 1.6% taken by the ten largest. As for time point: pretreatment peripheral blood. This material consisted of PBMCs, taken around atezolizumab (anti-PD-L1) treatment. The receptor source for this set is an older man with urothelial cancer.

The CDR3 protein is CSFRGAGISYEQYF. Here the CDR3 DNA reads TGCAGCTTCAGGGGGGCGGGGATCTCCTACGAGCAGTACTTC. The V and J genes are TRBV29-1 and TRBJ2-7, with a possible D match to TRBD1 (7 bases). The CDR3 is 14 amino acids. CDR1 SQVTM and CDR2 ANQGSEA come from the germline V gene. The V gene lost 8 bases and the J gene lost 0 bases, with 17 bases spanning the gap.

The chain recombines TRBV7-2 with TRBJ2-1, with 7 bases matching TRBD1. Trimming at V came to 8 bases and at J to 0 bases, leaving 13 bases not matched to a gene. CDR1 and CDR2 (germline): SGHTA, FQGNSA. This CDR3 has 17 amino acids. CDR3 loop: CASGLPWDSLSYNEQFF. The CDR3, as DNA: TGTGCCAGCGGGCTCCCCTGGGACAGCCTCTCCTACAATGAGCAGTTCTTC.

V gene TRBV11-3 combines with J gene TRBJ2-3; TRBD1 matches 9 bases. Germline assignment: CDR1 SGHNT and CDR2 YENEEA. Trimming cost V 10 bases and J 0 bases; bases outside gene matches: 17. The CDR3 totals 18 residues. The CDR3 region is CAIYRDRAYPRSTDTQYF. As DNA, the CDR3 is TGTGCCATCTACCGGGACAGGGCGTACCCGAGAAGCACAGATACGCAGTATTTT.

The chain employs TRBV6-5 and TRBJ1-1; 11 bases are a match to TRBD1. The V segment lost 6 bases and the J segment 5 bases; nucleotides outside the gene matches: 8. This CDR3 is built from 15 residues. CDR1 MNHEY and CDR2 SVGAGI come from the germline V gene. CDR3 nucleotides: TGTGCCAGCAGAATGGACAGGGGGCAAGAGACTGAAGCTTTCTTT. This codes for CASRMDRGQETEAFF.

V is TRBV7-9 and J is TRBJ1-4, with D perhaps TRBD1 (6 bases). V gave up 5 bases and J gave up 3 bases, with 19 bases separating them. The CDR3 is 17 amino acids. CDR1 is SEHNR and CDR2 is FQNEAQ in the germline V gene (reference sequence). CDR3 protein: CASSPSRQGTANEKLFF. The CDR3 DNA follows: TGTGCCAGCAGCCCCTCACGGCAGGGGACGGCTAATGAAAAACTGTTTTTT.

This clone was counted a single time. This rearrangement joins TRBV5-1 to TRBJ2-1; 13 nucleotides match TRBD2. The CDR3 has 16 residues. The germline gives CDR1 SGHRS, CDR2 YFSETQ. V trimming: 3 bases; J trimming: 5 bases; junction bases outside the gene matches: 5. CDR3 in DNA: TGCGCCAGCAGCTCAACCGGGACTAGCGGGAACAATGAGCAGTTCTTC. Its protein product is CASSSTGTSGNNEQFF. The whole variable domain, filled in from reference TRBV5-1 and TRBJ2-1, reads KAGVTQTPRYLIKTRGQQVTLSCSPISGHRSVSWYQQTPGQGLQFLFEYFSETQRNKGNFPGRFSGRQFSNSRSEMNVSTLELGDSALYLCASSSTGTSGNNEQFFGPGTRLTVL.

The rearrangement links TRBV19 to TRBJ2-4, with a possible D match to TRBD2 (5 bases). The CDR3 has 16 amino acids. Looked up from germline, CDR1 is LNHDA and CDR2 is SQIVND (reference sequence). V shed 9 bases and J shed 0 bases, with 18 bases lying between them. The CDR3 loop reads CASAYDLAIAKNIQYF. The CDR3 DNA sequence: TGTGCCAGCGCCTATGACCTAGCTATAGCCAAAAACATTCAGTACTTC.

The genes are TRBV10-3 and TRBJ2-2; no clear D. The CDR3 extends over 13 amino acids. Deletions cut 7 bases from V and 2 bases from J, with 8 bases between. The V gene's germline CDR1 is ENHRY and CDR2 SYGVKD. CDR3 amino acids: CAIIGGNTGELFF. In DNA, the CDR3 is TGTGCCATCATAGGCGGTAACACCGGGGAGCTGTTTTTT.

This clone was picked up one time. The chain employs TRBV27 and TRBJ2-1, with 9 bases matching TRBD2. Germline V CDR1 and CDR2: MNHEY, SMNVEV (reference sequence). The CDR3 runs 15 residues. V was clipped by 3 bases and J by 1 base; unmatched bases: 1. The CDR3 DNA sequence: TGTGCCAGCAGTTTTAGCGGGAGATCCTACAATGAGCAGTTCTTC. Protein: CASSFSGRSYNEQFF.

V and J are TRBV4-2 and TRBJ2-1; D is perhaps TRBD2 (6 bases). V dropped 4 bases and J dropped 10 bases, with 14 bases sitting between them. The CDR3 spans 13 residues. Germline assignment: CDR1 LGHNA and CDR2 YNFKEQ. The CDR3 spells CASSRREGREQFF. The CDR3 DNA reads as TGTGCCAGCAGCCGGCGGGAAGGAAGGGAGCAGTTCTTC.

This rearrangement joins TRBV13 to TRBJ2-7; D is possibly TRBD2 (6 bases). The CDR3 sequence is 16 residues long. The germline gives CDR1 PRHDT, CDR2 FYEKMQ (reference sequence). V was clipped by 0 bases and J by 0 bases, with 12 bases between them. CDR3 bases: TGTGCCAGCAGCTTAGGTGGCGGGGAAAGCTCCTACGAGCAGTACTTC. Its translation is CASSLGGGESSYEQYF.

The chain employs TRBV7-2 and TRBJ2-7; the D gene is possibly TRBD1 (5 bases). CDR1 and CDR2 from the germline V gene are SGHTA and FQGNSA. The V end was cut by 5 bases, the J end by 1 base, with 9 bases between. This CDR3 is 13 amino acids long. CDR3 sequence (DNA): TGTGCCAGCAGCGCGGACACGTCCTACGAGCAGTACTTC. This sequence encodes CASSADTSYEQYF.

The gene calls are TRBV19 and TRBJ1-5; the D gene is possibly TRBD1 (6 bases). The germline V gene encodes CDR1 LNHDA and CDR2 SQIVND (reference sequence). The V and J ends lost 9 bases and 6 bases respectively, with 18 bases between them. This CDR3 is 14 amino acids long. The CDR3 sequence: CASQTGPQSQPQHF. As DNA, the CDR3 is TGTGCCAGCCAGACAGGACCACAGAGTCAGCCCCAGCATTTT.

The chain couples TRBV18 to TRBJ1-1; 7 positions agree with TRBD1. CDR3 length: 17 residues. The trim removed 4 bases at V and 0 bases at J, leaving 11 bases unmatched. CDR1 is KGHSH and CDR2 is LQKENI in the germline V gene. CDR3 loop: CASSLDRVAYMNTEAFF. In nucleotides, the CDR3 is TGTGCCAGCTCACTCGACAGGGTCGCATACATGAACACTGAAGCTTTCTTT.

The CDR3, as DNA: TGTGCCAGCAGCATGGGGGGGAGGCCCTCCTACGAGCAGTACTTC. Translation: CASSMGGRPSYEQYF. The V call is TRBV21-1, the J call TRBJ2-7; the table calls TRBD2, which could not be checked here. TRBV21-1 constitutes a pseudogene. The CDR3 runs 15 residues.

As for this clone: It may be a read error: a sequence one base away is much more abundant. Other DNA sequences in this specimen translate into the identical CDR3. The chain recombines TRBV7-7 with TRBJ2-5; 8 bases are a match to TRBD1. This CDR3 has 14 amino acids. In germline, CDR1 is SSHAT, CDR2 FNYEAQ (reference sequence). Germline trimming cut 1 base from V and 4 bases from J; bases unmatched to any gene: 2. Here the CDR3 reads CASSLGTGLETQYF. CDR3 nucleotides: TGTGCCAGCAGCTTAGGGACAGGGTTAGAGACCCAGTACTTC.

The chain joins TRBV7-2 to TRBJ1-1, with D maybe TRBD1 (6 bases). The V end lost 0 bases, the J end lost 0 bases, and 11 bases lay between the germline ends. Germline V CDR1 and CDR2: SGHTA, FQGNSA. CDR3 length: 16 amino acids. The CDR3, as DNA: TGTGCCAGCAGCTTAGCGTCGACAGGTTTGAACACTGAAGCTTTCTTT. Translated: CASSLASTGLNTEAFF.

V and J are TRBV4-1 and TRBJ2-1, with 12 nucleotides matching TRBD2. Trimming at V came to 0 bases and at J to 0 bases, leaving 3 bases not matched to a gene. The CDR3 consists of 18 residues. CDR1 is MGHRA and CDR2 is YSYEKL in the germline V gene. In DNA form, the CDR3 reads TGCGCCAGCAGCCAAGAACAGACTAGCGGGAGCTCCTACAATGAGCAGTTCTTC. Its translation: CASSQEQTSGSSYNEQFF.

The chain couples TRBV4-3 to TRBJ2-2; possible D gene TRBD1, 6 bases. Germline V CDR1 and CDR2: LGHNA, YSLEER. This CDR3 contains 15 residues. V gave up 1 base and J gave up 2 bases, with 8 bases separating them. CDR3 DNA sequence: TGCGCCAGCAGCCAAGCGGACAGTAACACCGGGGAGCTGTTTTTT. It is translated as CASSQADSNTGELFF.

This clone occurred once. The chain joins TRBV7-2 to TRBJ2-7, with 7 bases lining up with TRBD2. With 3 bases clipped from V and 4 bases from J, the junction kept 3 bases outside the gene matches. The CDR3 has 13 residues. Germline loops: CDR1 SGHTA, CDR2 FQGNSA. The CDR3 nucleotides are TGTGCCAGCAGCTTGGGGGGGATTTACGAGCAGTACTTC. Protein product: CASSLGGIYEQYF.

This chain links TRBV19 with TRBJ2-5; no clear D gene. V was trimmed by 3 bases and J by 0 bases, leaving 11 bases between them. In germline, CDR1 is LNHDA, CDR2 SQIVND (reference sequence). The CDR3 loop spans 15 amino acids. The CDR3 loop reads CASSMLAPDQETQYF. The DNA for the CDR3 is TGTGCCAGTAGTATGCTTGCGCCCGACCAAGAGACCCAGTACTTC.